The clone carrying this TCR beta chain was detected a few times. Synthesis of TCR cDNA relied on 5'RACE template switching, which attached a universal primer site and UMIs. TCRdb processed the 5' RACE reads anew with MiXCR; each CDR3 protein has one entry. The sample has 80,000 to 100,000 distinct CDR3 sequences, roughly 9% seen once. The germline V gene has CDR1 MNHNS and CDR2 SASEGT. The ends were cut back, 7 bases at V and 4 bases at J, with 19 bases in the middle. The CDR3 is made up of 16 amino acids. This sample was taken from a study of T cells after yellow fever vaccination. Whole-study results and caveats: The study noted that FACS-sorted repertoires could contain abundant clonotypes contaminating from the bulk population. A large majority of primary-vaccination clones showed up again after the booster (about 97% CD4, 88% CD8). The CD4 and CD8 compartments had a small share of their clonotypes in common.

The chain couples TRBV6-1 to TRBJ2-2, with D possibly being TRBD1 (5 bases). Source: CD8+ T cells not binding an NS4B(214-222) dextramer, sorted from PBMCs, taken around 16 days after the first yellow fever vaccination. The receptor's source is a man younger than 35 who received the YFV17D yellow fever vaccine. CDR3 nucleotide sequence: TGTGCCAGCACCTATTGTGGGGCGCGTCCCACCGGGGAGCTGTTTTTT. Protein product: CASTYCGARPTGELFF.